One sample yielded the 27 T cell receptor beta chains listed below, sequenced in a study of shared clonotypes between healthy human individuals. Produced via immunoSEQ multiplex PCR; TCRdb's table is partial and in-frame only. The repertoire holds about a million clones, roughly 77% seen once, with 0.89% in the top ten. Sequencing was performed on memory CD4+ T cells from PBMCs. Subset of the sample: CD45RA-negative fraction. The origin of the receptors is a man between 18 and 35 years old in good health. Some clones in this sample may be carry-over from other donors' samples.

The V and J genes are TRBV14 and TRBJ2-3; 7 nucleotides match TRBD2. The V and J ends lost 4 bases and 0 bases, in that order; junction bases with no gene match: 7. The CDR3 loop spans 16 amino acids. CDR1 and CDR2 from the germline V gene are SGHDN and FVKESK. The DNA for the CDR3 is TGTGCCAGCAGCCCCCGACTAGCATTTAGCACAGATACGCAGTATTTT. Residues: CASSPRLAFSTDTQYF.

This chain connects TRBV30 to TRBJ1-4; no clear D gene. Trimming removed 0 bases from V and 5 bases from J, with 7 bases in between. This CDR3 spans 13 amino acids. Germline CDR1 and CDR2: GTSNPN and SVGIG (reference sequence). The CDR3 protein is CAWSVRWNEKLFF. The CDR3 DNA is TGTGCCTGGAGTGTACGGTGGAATGAAAAACTGTTTTTT.

This clone occurred a few times. The chain employs TRBV4-3 and TRBJ2-7; the D gene is possibly TRBD1 (5 bases). Germline CDR1 reads LGHNA; CDR2 reads YSLEER. CDR3 length: 14 amino acids. The germline V and J ends were trimmed by 1 base and 2 bases, with 9 bases remaining between them. The DNA of the CDR3 is TGCGCCAGCAGCCAAGGGGGCAGGACCTACGAGCAGTACTTC. Translated: CASSQGGRTYEQYF.

This clone has only a few counts. The chain links TRBV9 to TRBJ2-3, with D uncertain. Germline values: CDR1 SGDLS, CDR2 YYNGEE. This CDR3 is built from 17 residues. V was shortened by 0 bases and J by 0 bases, with 14 bases between the two germline ends. The CDR3 loop reads CASSVEGSFASTDTQYF. The CDR3 DNA reads TGTGCCAGCAGCGTAGAGGGCTCATTCGCTAGCACAGATACGCAGTATTTT.

The chain uses TRBV6-5 and TRBJ2-1, with D perhaps TRBD2 (6 bases). The CDR3 is 14 amino acids. V was shortened by 5 bases and J by 15 bases, with 23 bases between the two germline ends. Germline CDR1 reads MNHEY; CDR2 reads SVGAGI. The CDR3 is CASSPGTGDPTRFF. For the CDR3, the DNA is TGTGCCAGCAGTCCCGGGACTGGGGACCCAACTCGGTTCTTC.

The genes are TRBV10-1 and TRBJ2-1; 8 nucleotides match TRBD1. Germline V CDR1 and CDR2: WNHNN, SYGVQD (reference sequence). Unmatched junction bases numbered 1, after V lost 2 bases and J lost 7 bases. The length of the CDR3 is 13 residues. The CDR3 here is CASSEGDRNEQFF. The DNA of the CDR3 is TGCGCCAGCAGTGAGGGGGACAGGAATGAGCAGTTCTTC.

The gene calls are TRBV27 and TRBJ2-1; 9 nucleotides align to TRBD1. The CDR3 spans 13 residues. The germline CDR1 and CDR2 sequences are MNHEY and SMNVEV (reference sequence). After removal of 3 bases from V and 15 bases from J, the junction contained 9 bases not matched to a gene. CDR3 in amino acids: CASSFREGTGLFF. CDR3 nucleotide sequence: TGTGCCAGCAGTTTCCGAGAGGGGACAGGGTTGTTCTTC.

The chain has TRBV19 and TRBJ2-7; D is undetermined. The CDR3 length is 10 residues. Trimming pared 4 bases from V and 2 bases from J, leaving 0 bases between. CDR1 is LNHDA and CDR2 is SQIVND in the germline V gene (reference sequence). CDR3 nucleotide sequence: TGTGCCAGTAGTACCTACGAGCAGTACTTC. Amino acid sequence: CASSTYEQYF.

V is TRBV28 and J is TRBJ1-5; tentative D call: TRBD1 (6 bases). This CDR3 is built from 13 residues. V lost 2 bases to trimming and J lost 9 bases, with 11 bases between them. From germline, CDR1 is MDHEN and CDR2 SYDVKM. CDR3 DNA: TGTGCCAGCAGTTTAGGCGGGGGGCGGCCCCAGCATTTT. This codes for CASSLGGGRPQHF.

V usage is TRBV9 and J usage is TRBJ2-7; TRBD2 matches at 10 bases. CDR3 length: 14 amino acids. V lost 6 bases and J lost 2; bases outside the gene matches: 5. Germline CDR1 and CDR2: SGDLS and YYNGEE. As DNA, the CDR3 is TGTGCCAGCAACATAGCGGGAGGCGCCTACGAGCAGTACTTC. This codes for CASNIAGGAYEQYF. Variable domain in full (rest from reference TRBV9 and TRBJ2-7): DSGVTQTPKHLITATGQRVTLRCSPRSGDLSVYWYQQSLDQGLQFLIQYYNGEERAKGNILERFSAQQFPDLHSELNLSSLELGDSALYFCASNIAGGAYEQYFGPGTRLTVT.

The V and J genes are TRBV10-1 and TRBJ1-2, with D tentatively TRBD1 (5 bases). V was shortened by 11 bases and J by 3 bases, with 13 bases between the two germline ends. The CDR3 is 12 residues long. Germline V gives CDR1 WNHNN, CDR2 SYGVQD (reference sequence). CDR3 DNA sequence: TGCGCCGGGGGGTTTCCGGACTATGGCTACACCTTC. Translation: CAGGFPDYGYTF.

The chain is built from TRBV7-9 and TRBJ2-3; D is unresolved. The CDR3 is made up of 12 amino acids. V lost 5 bases and J lost 4, with 7 bases in between. Germline V gene sequence: CDR1 SEHNR, CDR2 FQNEAQ (reference sequence). CDR3 DNA: TGTGCCAGCAGCCCCGGGTCAGATACGCAGTATTTT. It codes for CASSPGSDTQYF. Full variable domain (remainder filled in from reference TRBV7-9 and TRBJ2-3): DTGVSQNPRHKITKRGQNVTFRCDPISEHNRLYWYRQTLGQGPEFLTYFQNEAQLEKSRLLSDRFSAERPKGSFSTLEIQRTEQGDSAMYLCASSPGSDTQYFGPGTRLTVL.

The rearrangement joins TRBV4-1 to TRBJ2-5; no definite D call. CDR3 length: 15 amino acids. CDR1 MGHRA and CDR2 YSYEKL come from the germline V gene. Trimming pared 1 base from V and 0 bases from J, leaving 9 bases between. For the CDR3, the DNA is TGCGCCAGCAGCCAAGGTTTTGCGTACCAAGAGACCCAGTACTTC. Its translation is CASSQGFAYQETQYF.

The CDR3 DNA reads as TGCGCCAGCAGCTTTGGTGAGCAGTACTTC. Its translation is CASSFGEQYF. V gene TRBV5-1 combines with J gene TRBJ2-7; D is ambiguous. The germline CDR1 and CDR2 sequences are SGHRS and YFSETQ. The CDR3 consists of 10 residues. V lost 2 bases and J lost 7, with 4 bases in between.

The CDR3 DNA reads TGTGCCAGCAGCCAGACTAGGGTCACAGATACGCAGTATTTT. This gives the protein CASSQTRVTDTQYF. V usage is TRBV9 and J usage is TRBJ2-3; possible D gene TRBD2, 6 bases. V gave up 4 bases and J gave up 2 bases, with 11 bases separating them. CDR1 and CDR2 from the germline V gene are SGDLS and YYNGEE. The CDR3 sequence is 14 residues long.

This chain connects TRBV27 to TRBJ1-5, with TRBD1 as a possible D gene (6 bases). Trimming took 4 bases from V and 1 from J, leaving 11 bases between them. Germline V gene data show CDR1 as MNHEY and CDR2 as SMNVEV (reference sequence). The CDR3 is 15 amino acids. The CDR3 DNA sequence: TGTGCCAGCAGTTCCGGGACAAACAGCAATCAGCCCCAGCATTTT. Amino acid sequence: CASSSGTNSNQPQHF.

The chain joins TRBV25-1 to TRBJ2-7; tentative D call: TRBD1 (5 bases). The germline gives CDR1 MGHDK, CDR2 SYGVNS. CDR3 length: 14 amino acids. With 0 bases removed from V and 4 bases from J, the gap between germline ends came to 10 bases. The CDR3 nucleotides are TGTGCCAGCAGTGAATATACCCAGGGTTACGAGCAGTACTTC. It specifies CASSEYTQGYEQYF.

This clone was detected once. The V call is TRBV5-1, the J call TRBJ1-1; maybe TRBD1 (5 bases). There are 13 residues in the CDR3. Trimming left V 0 bases short and J 9 bases short, with 12 bases between. The V gene's germline CDR1 is SGHRS and CDR2 YFSETQ. The CDR3 sequence is CASSLARGPKAFF. The CDR3 DNA sequence: TGCGCCAGCAGCTTGGCTAGGGGCCCTAAAGCTTTCTTT.

This clone was seen more than once but under ten times. The chain joins TRBV9 to TRBJ2-7, with 9 bases lining up with TRBD1. From germline, CDR1 is SGDLS and CDR2 YYNGEE. CDR3 size: 15 residues. The V and J ends lost 2 bases and 4 bases, in that order; junction bases with no gene match: 7. The CDR3 loop reads CASSVGWDRAYEQYF. The CDR3 DNA is TGTGCCAGCAGCGTCGGCTGGGACAGGGCGTACGAGCAGTACTTC.

This clone was seen more than once but under ten times. This chain links TRBV5-3 with TRBJ2-3; weak D call: TRBD2 (5 bases). TRBV5-3 is labeled an ORF, and its function is uncertain. The CDR3 covers 14 residues. V was pared by 7 bases and J by 3 bases, with 15 bases between. CDR3 sequence: CARVPTGSTDTQYF. In DNA form, the CDR3 reads TGTGCCAGAGTCCCGACGGGGAGTACAGATACGCAGTATTTT.

This clone was seen once. The CDR3 nucleotides read TGTGCCAGCAGCTTCCCTGACAGGGGGCCCAATCAGCCCCAGCATTTT. Its protein product is CASSFPDRGPNQPQHF. This chain links TRBV11-3 with TRBJ1-5, with 10 bases identical to TRBD1. CDR1 and CDR2 (germline): SGHNT, YENEEA. The CDR3 extends over 16 amino acids. Losses at the gene ends were 3 bases for V and 3 bases for J; bases not matched to a gene: 5. The complete variable domain, with remaining parts taken from reference TRBV11-3 and TRBJ1-5, reads EAGVVQSPRYKIIEKKQPVAFWCNPISGHNTLYWYLQNLGQGPELLIRYENEEAVDDSQLPKDRFSAERLKGVDSTLKIQPAELGDSAVYLCASSFPDRGPNQPQHFGDGTRLSIL.

This clone is a singleton in its sample. Other DNA sequences in the same sample also yield this CDR3. This chain uses TRBV19 with TRBJ2-1; perhaps TRBD2 as D (6 bases). CDR3 length: 17 amino acids. V was shortened by 1 base and J by 0 bases, with 13 bases between the two germline ends. Germline V CDR1 and CDR2: LNHDA, SQIVND (reference sequence). This CDR3 reads CASSIAGLLSSYNEQFF. The CDR3 DNA is TGTGCCAGTAGTATAGCGGGACTCCTGAGCTCCTACAATGAGCAGTTCTTC.

The chain recombines TRBV27 with TRBJ2-5, with 8 bases fitting TRBD2. The CDR3 consists of 15 residues. Germline CDR1 is MNHEY and CDR2 is SMNVEV (reference sequence). After removal of 6 bases from V and 4 bases from J, the junction contained 10 bases not matched to a gene. In DNA form, the CDR3 reads TGTGCCAGCAGCCCATCGGGGGGGCGTGCAGAGACCCAGTACTTC. It translates to CASSPSGGRAETQYF.

The chain couples TRBV5-6 to TRBJ2-7; maybe TRBD1 (6 bases). V was clipped by 3 bases and J by 5 bases, with 12 bases between them. The CDR3 is 13 residues long. Germline assignment: CDR1 SGHDT and CDR2 YYEEEE. This CDR3 reads CASSWGQSDEQYF. DNA of the CDR3: TGTGCCAGCAGCTGGGGGCAAAGCGACGAGCAGTACTTC.

CDR3 coding DNA: TGTGCCAGCAGCCAAGAACAGACTCCGGTACTCTATGGCTACACCTTC. This sequence encodes CASSQEQTPVLYGYTF. This chain joins TRBV14 and TRBJ1-2; no clear D gene. The V gene lost 0 bases and the J gene lost 4 bases, with 15 bases spanning the gap. The CDR3 spans 16 residues. Per germline, CDR1 SGHDN and CDR2 FVKESK.

V and J are TRBV18 and TRBJ2-7; 8 bases match TRBD2. The CDR3 is 16 amino acids. With V trimmed by 0 bases and J by 2 bases, 6 bases remained unmatched. Germline V gene lookup returns CDR1 KGHSH and CDR2 LQKENI. The DNA of the CDR3 is TGTGCCAGCTCACCACCGGTGGTAGCGGGAACCTACGAGCAGTACTTC. Translation gives CASSPPVVAGTYEQYF.

For this clone: The same CDR3 can be traced to other DNA sequences in this sample. The chain links TRBV6-5 to TRBJ2-6; D uncertain. CDR1 is MNHEY and CDR2 is SVGAGI in the germline V gene. This CDR3 spans 13 amino acids. Trimming shortened V by 6 bases and J by 0 bases, and 3 bases separated the two germline ends. CDR3 DNA sequence: TGTGCCAGCAGCCGCTCTGGGGCCAACGTCCTGACTTTC. It yields the protein CASSRSGANVLTF.